This T cell receptor beta chain was identified during a study of T cells after posttransplantation cyclophosphamide. Findings and limits, study-wide: TRB overlap between skin or GI tissue T cells and blood was limited. Recipient CMV seropositivity and CMV reactivation strongly tracked TRB clonality. Donor-recipient repertoire similarity was low at 1-2 months, rising over year one.

The table lists this clone with many counts. Its antigen is as yet unknown. Assay used: immunoSEQ multiplex PCR; TCRdb lists only in-frame clones, some missing. This sample has a few thousand clones, each found more than once. Germline V lookup: CDR1 PRHDT, CDR2 FYEKMQ (reference sequence). V gave up 4 bases and J gave up 7 bases; unmatched junction bases: 2. The CDR3 extends over 13 amino acids. Cyclophosphamide on days +3 and +4 followed busulfan-fludarabine conditioning and a marrow graft. This chain joins TRBV13 and TRBJ2-1; 9 bases map to TRBD2. The source was PBMCs, collected 30 days after allogeneic stem cell transplant with posttransplant cyclophosphamide. The source is a female patient in her 60s who received an allogeneic stem cell transplant from an unrelated donor, was CMV-positive, and had acute GVHD only. Part of the T cells may come from the graft donor. As DNA, the CDR3 is TGTGCCAGCAGCTGGGGACTAGCTAATGAGCAGTTCTTC. Translation: CASSWGLANEQFF.